The present T cell receptor (beta chain) was sequenced within a study of siplizumab effects on memory and regulatory T cells. Clones were sequenced by immunoSEQ multiplex PCR, and TCRdb holds only the in-frame ones, with some missing. The sample lists roughly 100,000 clones, about 92% occurring once. The CDR3 runs 13 residues. Per the germline V gene, CDR1 is LNHDA and CDR2 is SQIVND (reference sequence). V lost 9 bases and J lost 3, with 15 bases in between. Sequences were obtained from CD4+ T cells sorted from blood. This TCR derives from a human donor in good health. The chain carries TRBV19 and TRBJ2-7; D is unclear. The CDR3 here is CASSDSWGYEQYF. For the CDR3, the DNA is TGTGCCAGCTCAGATAGCTGGGGCTACGAGCAGTACTTC.